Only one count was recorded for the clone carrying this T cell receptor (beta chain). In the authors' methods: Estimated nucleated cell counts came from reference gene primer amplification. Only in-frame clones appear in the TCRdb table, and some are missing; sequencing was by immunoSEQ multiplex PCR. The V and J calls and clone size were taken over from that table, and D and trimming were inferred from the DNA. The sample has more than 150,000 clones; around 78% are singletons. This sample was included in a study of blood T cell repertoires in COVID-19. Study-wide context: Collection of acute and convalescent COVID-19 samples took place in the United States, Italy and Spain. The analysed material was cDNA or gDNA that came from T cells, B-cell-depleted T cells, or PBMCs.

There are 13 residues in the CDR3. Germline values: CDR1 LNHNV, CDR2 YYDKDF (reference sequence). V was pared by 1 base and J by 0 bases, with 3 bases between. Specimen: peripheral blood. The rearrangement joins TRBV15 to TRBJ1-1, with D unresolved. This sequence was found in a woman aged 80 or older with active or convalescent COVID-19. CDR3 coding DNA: TGTGCCACCAGCAGAGGAGTGAACACTGAAGCTTTCTTT. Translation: CATSRGVNTEAFF. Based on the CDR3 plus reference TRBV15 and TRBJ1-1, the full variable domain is DAMVIQNPRYQVTQFGKPVTLSCSQTLNHNVMYWYQQKSSQAPKLLFHYYDKDFNNEADTPDNFQSRRPNTSFCFLDIRSPGLGDTAMYLCATSRGVNTEAFFGQGTRLTVV.